This TCR beta chain was sequenced for a study of cytomegalovirus exposure and HLA in healthy donors. Study outcomes and limitations: The authors judged a highly shared variant cluster likely a sequencing artifact. The study designated 150 to 200 TCR beta chains cytomegalovirus-associated.

Primers: 60 Vbeta forward and 13 Jbeta reverse. This table comes from immunoSEQ multiplex PCR, and its TCRdb copy is limited to in-frame clones, with some not included. The repertoire holds under 250,000 clones, roughly 84% seen once, with roughly 0.24% in the top ten. Trimming shortened V by 4 bases and J by 3 bases, and 8 bases separated the two germline ends. The V gene's germline CDR1 is SGDLS and CDR2 YYNGEE. This CDR3 has 13 amino acids. With respect to this clone: The antigen is unknown.

The specimen sequenced was PBMCs. This clonotype was sampled from a girl between 2 and 10 years old in good health and CMV-seronegative. The chain couples TRBV9 to TRBJ2-4, with D perhaps TRBD2 (6 bases). The CDR3 here is CASSQGGKNIQYF. In nucleotides, the CDR3 is TGTGCCAGCAGCCAGGGAGGCAAAAACATTCAGTACTTC. Variable domain in full (rest from reference TRBV9 and TRBJ2-4): DSGVTQTPKHLITATGQRVTLRCSPRSGDLSVYWYQQSLDQGLQFLIQYYNGEERAKGNILERFSAQQFPDLHSELNLSSLELGDSALYFCASSQGGKNIQYFGAGTRLSVL.